The 6 T cell receptor beta chains presented below share a single source sample, sequenced in a study of Ad26.COV2.S vaccination and SARS-CoV-2 variants. Method: immunoSEQ multiplex PCR; TCRdb's copy keeps in-frame clones and lacks some. The sample holds roughly 400,000 clones, 75% to 90% seen once. As to treatment: roughly 18 received Ad26.COV2.S at low or high dose, single or two shots; several received placebo; per-sample allocation not given. The samples date from day 63 after the first vaccine or placebo injection. The material was peripheral blood, obtained in a trial of Ad26.COV2.S vaccine versus placebo. Receptors were obtained from a person between 18 and 65 years old who received the Ad26.COV2.S COVID-19 vaccine or a placebo.

In its sample, this clone was seen once. The chain employs TRBV14 and TRBJ2-2, with D hard to call. This CDR3 comprises 14 residues. V dropped 1 base and J dropped 6 bases, with 9 bases sitting between them. From germline, CDR1 is SGHDN and CDR2 FVKESK. CDR3 coding DNA: TGTGCCAGCAGCCAAGCTGGGTTGGCCGGGGAGCTGTTTTTT. This codes for CASSQAGLAGELFF.

The chain uses TRBV9 and TRBJ2-1; 7 nucleotides line up with TRBD2. Germline lookup yields CDR1 SGDLS and CDR2 YYNGEE. This CDR3 has 15 residues. Unmatched junction bases numbered 2, after V lost 0 bases and J lost 2 bases. The CDR3 sequence: CASSVAGTTYNEQFF. For the CDR3, the DNA is TGTGCCAGCAGCGTAGCTGGGACTACCTACAATGAGCAGTTCTTC. Full variable domain (rest looked up from reference TRBV9 and TRBJ2-1): DSGVTQTPKHLITATGQRVTLRCSPRSGDLSVYWYQQSLDQGLQFLIQYYNGEERAKGNILERFSAQQFPDLHSELNLSSLELGDSALYFCASSVAGTTYNEQFFGPGTRLTVL.

With regard to this clone: A read error may account for a junction end that differs from germline. This rearrangement joins TRBV19 to TRBJ2-1, with 10 bases aligning to TRBD2. This CDR3 spans 21 amino acids. Germline-derived CDR1 and CDR2 are LNHDA and SQIVND (reference sequence). The CDR3 loop is CASIINDRGQALAGVYNEQFF. CDR3 DNA sequence: TGTGCCAGTATTATAAACGACCGGGGACAGGCCCTAGCGGGAGTCTACAATGAGCAGTTCTTC.

The V and J genes are TRBV28 and TRBJ1-6; 9 nucleotides line up with TRBD1. V was pared by 6 bases and J by 10 bases, with 7 bases of the junction left unmatched. Germline assignment: CDR1 MDHEN and CDR2 SYDVKM. The CDR3 consists of 14 residues. The chain's CDR3 is CASSPGTGKSPLHF. CDR3 DNA sequence: TGTGCCAGCAGCCCTGGGACAGGGAAGTCACCCCTCCACTTT.

The chain employs TRBV4-3 and TRBJ1-5; 8 bases agree with TRBD1. The CDR3 consists of 16 residues. Germline CDR1 LGHNA, CDR2 YSLEER. Unmatched junction bases numbered 7, after V lost 1 base and J lost 5 bases. CDR3 protein: CASSQVFRGLDQPQHF. The CDR3 bases are TGCGCCAGCAGCCAAGTCTTCAGGGGGCTCGATCAGCCCCAGCATTTT.

The J gene is TRBJ1-4, the V gene TRBV30; no clear D gene. With 1 base removed from V and 2 bases from J, the gap between germline ends came to 8 bases. CDR3 length: 14 amino acids. Germline lookup yields CDR1 GTSNPN and CDR2 SVGIG (reference sequence). The DNA for the CDR3 is TGTGCCTGGAGTGAAGCCAGGACTAATGAAAAACTGTTTTTT. This translates into CAWSEARTNEKLFF.